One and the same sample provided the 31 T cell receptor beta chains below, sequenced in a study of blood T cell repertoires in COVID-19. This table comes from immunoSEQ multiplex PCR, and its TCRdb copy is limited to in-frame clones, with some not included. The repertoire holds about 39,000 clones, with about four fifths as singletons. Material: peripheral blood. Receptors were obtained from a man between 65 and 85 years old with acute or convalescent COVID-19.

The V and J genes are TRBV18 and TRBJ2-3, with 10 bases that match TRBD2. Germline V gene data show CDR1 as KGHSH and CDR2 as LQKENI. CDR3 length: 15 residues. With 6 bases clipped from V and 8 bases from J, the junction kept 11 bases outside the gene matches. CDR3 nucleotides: TGTGCCAGCTCTCAGGCTAGCGGGAGTGTTGGTACGCAGTATTTT. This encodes CASSQASGSVGTQYF.

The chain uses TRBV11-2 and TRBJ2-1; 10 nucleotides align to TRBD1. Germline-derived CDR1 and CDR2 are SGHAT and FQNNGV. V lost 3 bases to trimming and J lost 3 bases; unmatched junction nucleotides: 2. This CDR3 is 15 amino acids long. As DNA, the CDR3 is TGTGCCAGCAGCTTCGGGGACAGGGGCTACAATGAGCAGTTCTTC. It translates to CASSFGDRGYNEQFF.

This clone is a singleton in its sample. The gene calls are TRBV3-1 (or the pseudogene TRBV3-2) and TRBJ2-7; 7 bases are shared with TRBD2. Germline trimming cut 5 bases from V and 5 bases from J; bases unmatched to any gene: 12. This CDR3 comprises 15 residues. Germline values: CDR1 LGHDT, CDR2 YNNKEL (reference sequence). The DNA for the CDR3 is TGTGCCAGCAGCGGGGCTAGCGGTCCGGGGAACGAGCAGTACTTC. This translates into CASSGASGPGNEQYF.

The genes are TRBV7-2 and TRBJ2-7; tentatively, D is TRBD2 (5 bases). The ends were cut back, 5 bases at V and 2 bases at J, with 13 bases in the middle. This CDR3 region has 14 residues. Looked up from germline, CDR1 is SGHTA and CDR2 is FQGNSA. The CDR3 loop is CASSPSHGAYEQYF. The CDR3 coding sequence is TGTGCCAGCAGCCCATCCCACGGGGCCTACGAGCAGTACTTC.

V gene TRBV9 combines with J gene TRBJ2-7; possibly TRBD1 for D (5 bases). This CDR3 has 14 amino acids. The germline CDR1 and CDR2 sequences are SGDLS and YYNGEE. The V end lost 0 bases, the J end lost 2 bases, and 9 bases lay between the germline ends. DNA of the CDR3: TGTGCCAGCAGCGTAGGACAGAGTGCCTACGAGCAGTACTTC. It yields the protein CASSVGQSAYEQYF.

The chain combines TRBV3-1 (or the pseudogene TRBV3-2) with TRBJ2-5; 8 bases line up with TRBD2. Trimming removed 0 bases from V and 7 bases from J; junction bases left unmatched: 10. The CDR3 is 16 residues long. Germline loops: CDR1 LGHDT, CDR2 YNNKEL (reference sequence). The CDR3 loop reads CASSQDSSGSWSTQYF. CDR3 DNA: TGTGCCAGCAGCCAAGATTCGAGCGGGAGTTGGTCGACCCAGTACTTC.

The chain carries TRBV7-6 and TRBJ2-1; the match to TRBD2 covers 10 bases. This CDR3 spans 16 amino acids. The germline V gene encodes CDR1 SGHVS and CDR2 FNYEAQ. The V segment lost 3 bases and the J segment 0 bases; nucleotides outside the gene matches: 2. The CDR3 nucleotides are TGTGCCAGCAGCTTCCTAGCGGGAGCCTCCTACAATGAGCAGTTCTTC. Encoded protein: CASSFLAGASYNEQFF.

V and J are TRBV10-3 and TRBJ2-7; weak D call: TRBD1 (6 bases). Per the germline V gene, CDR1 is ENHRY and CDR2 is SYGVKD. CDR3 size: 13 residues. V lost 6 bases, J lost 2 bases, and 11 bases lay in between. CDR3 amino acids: CAIRETGAYEQYF. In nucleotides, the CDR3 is TGTGCCATCAGAGAGACAGGCGCCTACGAGCAGTACTTC.

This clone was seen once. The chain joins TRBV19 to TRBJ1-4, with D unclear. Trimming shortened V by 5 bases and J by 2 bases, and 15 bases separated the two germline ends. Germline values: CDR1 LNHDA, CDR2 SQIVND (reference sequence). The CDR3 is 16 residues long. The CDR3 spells CASSFRFSGTNEKLFF. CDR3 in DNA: TGTGCCAGTAGTTTCCGGTTTTCGGGGACTAATGAAAAACTGTTTTTT.

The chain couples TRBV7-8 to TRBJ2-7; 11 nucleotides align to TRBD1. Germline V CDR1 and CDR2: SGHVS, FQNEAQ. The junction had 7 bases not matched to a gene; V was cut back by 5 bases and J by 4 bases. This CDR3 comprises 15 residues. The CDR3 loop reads CASSSYRDRGYEQYF. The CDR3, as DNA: TGTGCCAGCAGCAGCTACCGGGACAGGGGGTACGAGCAGTACTTC.

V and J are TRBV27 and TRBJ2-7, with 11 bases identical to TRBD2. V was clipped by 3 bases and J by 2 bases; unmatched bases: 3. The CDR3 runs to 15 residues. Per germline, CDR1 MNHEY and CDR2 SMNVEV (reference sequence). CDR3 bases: TGTGCCAGCAGTTTTACTAGCGGGAGCACCTACGAGCAGTACTTC. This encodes CASSFTSGSTYEQYF.

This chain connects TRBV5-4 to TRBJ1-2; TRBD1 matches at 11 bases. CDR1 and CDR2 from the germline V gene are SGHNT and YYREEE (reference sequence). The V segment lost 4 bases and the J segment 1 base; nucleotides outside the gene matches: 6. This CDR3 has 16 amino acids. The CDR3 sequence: CASSLGQGAFNYGYTF. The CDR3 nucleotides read TGTGCCAGCAGCCTCGGACAGGGGGCTTTTAACTATGGCTACACCTTC.

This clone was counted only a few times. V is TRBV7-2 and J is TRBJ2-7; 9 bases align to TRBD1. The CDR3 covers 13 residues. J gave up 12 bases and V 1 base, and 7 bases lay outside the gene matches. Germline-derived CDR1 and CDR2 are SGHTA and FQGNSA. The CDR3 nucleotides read TGTGCCAGCAGCTTAGGGGGACAGGGAGGGCGGTACTTC. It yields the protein CASSLGGQGGRYF.

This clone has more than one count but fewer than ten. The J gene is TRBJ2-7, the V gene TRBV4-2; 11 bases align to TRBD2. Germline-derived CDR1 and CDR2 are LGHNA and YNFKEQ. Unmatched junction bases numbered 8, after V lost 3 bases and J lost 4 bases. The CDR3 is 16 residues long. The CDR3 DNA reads TGTGCCAGCAGCCAGGAACTAGCGGGAGTATTTTACGAGCAGTACTTC. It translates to CASSQELAGVFYEQYF.

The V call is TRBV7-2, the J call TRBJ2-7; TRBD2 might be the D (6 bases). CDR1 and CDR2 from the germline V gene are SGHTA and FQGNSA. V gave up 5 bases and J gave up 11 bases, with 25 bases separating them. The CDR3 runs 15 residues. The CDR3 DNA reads TGTGCCAGCAGCCTTTGGCCGGGCGGGATAGGAGCCGAGTACTTC. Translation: CASSLWPGGIGAEYF.

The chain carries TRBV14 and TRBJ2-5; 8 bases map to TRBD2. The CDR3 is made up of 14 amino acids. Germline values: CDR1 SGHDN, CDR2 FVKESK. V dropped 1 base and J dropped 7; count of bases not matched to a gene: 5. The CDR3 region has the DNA TGTGCCAGCAGCCAAGTTAGCGGGATGGTGACCCAGTACTTC. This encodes CASSQVSGMVTQYF.

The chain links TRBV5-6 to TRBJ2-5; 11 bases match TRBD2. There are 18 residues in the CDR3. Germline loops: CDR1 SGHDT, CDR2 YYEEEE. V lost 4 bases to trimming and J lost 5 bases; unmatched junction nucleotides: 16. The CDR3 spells CASSPAISTSGSRETQYF. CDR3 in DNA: TGTGCCAGCAGCCCGGCGATAAGTACTAGCGGGAGCCGGGAGACCCAGTACTTC.

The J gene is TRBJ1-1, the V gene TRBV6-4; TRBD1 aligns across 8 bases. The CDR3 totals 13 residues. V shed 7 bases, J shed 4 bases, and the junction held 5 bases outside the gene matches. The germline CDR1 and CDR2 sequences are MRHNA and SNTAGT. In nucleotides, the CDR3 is TGTGCCAGCAAGAGTACAGGGGGCACTGAAGCTTTCTTT. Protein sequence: CASKSTGGTEAFF.

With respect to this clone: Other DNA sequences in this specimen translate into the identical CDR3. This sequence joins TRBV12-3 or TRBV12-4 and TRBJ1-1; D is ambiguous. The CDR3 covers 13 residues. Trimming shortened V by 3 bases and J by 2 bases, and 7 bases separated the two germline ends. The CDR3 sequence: CASSFTGNTEAFF. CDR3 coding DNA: TGTGCCAGCAGTTTCACGGGAAACACTGAAGCTTTCTTT.

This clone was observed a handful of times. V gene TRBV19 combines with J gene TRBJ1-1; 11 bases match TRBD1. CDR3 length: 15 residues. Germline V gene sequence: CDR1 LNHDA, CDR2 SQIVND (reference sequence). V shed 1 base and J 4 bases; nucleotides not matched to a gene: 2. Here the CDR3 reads CASSIGTGGGTEAFF. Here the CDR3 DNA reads TGTGCCAGTAGTATAGGGACAGGGGGCGGCACTGAAGCTTTCTTT.

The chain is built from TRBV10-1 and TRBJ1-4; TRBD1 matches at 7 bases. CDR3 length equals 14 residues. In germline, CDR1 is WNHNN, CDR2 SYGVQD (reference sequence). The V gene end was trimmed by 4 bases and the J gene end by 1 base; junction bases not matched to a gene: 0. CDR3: CASSAGGTNEKLFF. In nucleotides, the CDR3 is TGCGCCAGCAGTGCAGGGGGAACTAATGAAAAACTGTTTTTT.

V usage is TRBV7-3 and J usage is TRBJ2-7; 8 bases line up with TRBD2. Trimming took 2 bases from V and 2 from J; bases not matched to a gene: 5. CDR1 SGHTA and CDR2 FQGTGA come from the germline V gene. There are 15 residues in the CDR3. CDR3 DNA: TGTGCCAGCAGCTTAGGTGCGGGAGGAACCTACGAGCAGTACTTC. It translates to CASSLGAGGTYEQYF.

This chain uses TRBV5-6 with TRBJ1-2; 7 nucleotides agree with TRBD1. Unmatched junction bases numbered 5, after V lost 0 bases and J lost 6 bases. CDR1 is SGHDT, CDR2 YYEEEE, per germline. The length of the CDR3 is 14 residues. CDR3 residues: CASSLGQGMNGYTF. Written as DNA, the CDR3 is TGTGCCAGCAGCTTGGGACAGGGAATGAATGGCTACACCTTC.

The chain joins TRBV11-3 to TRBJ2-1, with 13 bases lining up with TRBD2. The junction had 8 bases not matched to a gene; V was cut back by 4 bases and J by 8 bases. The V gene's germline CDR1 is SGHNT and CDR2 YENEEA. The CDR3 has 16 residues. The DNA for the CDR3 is TGTGCCAGCAGCTCTTGGACTAGCGGGAGTATTGATGAGCAGTTCTTC. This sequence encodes CASSSWTSGSIDEQFF.

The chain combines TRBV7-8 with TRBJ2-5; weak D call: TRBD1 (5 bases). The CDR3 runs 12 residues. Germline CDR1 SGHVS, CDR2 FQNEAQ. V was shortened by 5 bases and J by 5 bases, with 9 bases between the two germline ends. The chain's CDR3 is CASSPHRETQYF. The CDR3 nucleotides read TGTGCCAGCAGCCCACACAGGGAGACCCAGTACTTC.

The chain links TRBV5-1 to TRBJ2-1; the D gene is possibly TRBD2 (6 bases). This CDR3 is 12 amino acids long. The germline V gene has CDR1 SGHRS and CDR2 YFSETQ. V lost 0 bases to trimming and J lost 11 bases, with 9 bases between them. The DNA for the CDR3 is TGCGCCAGCAGCTTGGAGGAGGGGAAGCAGTTCTTC. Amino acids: CASSLEEGKQFF.

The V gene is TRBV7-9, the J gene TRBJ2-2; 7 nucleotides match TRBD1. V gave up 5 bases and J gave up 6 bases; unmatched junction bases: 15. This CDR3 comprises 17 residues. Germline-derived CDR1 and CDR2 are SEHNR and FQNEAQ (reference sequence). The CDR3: CASSPFPVAGGSGELFF. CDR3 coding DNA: TGTGCCAGCAGCCCCTTCCCCGTGGCAGGGGGTTCCGGGGAGCTGTTTTTT.

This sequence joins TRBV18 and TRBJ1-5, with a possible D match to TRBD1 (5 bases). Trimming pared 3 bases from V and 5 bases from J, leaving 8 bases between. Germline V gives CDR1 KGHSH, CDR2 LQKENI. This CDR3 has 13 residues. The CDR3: CASSPSTDQPQHF. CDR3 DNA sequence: TGTGCCAGCTCACCTTCGACAGATCAGCCCCAGCATTTT.

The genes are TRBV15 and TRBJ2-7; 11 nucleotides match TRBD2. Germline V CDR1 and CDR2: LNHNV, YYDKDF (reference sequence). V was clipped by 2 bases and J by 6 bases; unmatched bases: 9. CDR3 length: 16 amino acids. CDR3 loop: CATSRIAGGQWGEQYF. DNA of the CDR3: TGTGCCACCAGCAGAATAGCGGGAGGGCAGTGGGGCGAGCAGTACTTC.

The CDR3 region has the DNA TGTGCCAGCTCCTCCCCGCGTTCCAGGGCCACCTACGAGCAGTACTTC. The encoded protein is CASSSPRSRATYEQYF. The chain uses TRBV28 and TRBJ2-7, with a possible D match to TRBD1 (5 bases). The CDR3 contains 16 residues. In germline, CDR1 is MDHEN, CDR2 SYDVKM. Trimming shortened V by 8 bases and J by 2 bases, and 22 bases separated the two germline ends.

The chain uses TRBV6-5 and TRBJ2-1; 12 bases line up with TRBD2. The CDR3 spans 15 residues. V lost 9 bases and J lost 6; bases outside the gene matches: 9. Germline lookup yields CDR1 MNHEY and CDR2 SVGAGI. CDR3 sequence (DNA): TGTGCCAGTACTCCGGGACTAGCGGGTCTCAATGAGCAGTTCTTC. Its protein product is CASTPGLAGLNEQFF.